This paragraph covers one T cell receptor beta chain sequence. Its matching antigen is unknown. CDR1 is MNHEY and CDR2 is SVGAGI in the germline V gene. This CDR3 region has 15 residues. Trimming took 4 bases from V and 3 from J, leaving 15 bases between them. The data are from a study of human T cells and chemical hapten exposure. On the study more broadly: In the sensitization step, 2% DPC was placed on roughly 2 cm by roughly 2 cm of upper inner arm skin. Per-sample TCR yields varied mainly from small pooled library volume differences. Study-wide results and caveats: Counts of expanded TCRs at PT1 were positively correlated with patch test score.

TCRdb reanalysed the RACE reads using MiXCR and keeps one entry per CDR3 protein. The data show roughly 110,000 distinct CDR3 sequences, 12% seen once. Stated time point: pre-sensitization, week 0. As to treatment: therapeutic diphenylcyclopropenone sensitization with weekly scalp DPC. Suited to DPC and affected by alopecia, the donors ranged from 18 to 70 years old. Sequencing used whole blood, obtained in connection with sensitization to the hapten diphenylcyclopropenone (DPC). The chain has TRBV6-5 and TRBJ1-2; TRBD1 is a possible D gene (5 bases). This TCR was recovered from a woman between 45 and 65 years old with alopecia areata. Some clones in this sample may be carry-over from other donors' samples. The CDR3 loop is CASSSARDAHYGYTF. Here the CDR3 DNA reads TGTGCCAGCAGTTCCGCGCGGGACGCCCACTATGGCTACACCTTC.